This T cell receptor (beta chain) derives from a study of T cell responses to AZD1222 COVID-19 vaccine. Study summary: Second-dose intervals of approximately 4 or approximately 12 weeks were pooled.

Sequencing was performed with immunoSEQ multiplex PCR; in TCRdb, only in-frame clones are kept and a portion is missing. The sample records around 170,000 clones, approximately 90% being singletons. Germline CDR1 reads DFQATT; CDR2 reads SNEGSKA (reference sequence). V was pared by 3 bases and J by 1 base, with 8 bases of the junction left unmatched. The CDR3 covers 15 residues. This clone was recorded once. Its antigen is undetermined. Overall study results and limits: There were repertoire samples only from the period after the peak T cell response. Reportedly, close to half of spike-specific TCRs are directed against unmutated variant regions. Recipients of AZD1222 seropositive at baseline numbered only 6 or 7.

The chain has TRBV20-1 and TRBJ1-2, with 7 bases identical to TRBD1. This TCR was sampled from an adult in good health. The starting material was peripheral blood, obtained on day 0 of AZD1222 vaccination. The CDR3 region is CSASGGTDSNYGYTF. The CDR3 nucleotides read TGCAGTGCTAGTGGCGGGACAGACAGTAACTATGGCTACACCTTC.